This is a list of T cell receptor beta chains from one sample in a study of blood T cell repertoires in COVID-19. Assay used: immunoSEQ multiplex PCR; TCRdb lists only in-frame clones, some missing. The sample lists 110,000 to 150,000 clones; 84% were seen once. Sequenced: peripheral blood. The receptors stem from a human donor in a cohort sampled during active COVID-19. Each CDR3 is given with its conserved first and last residue. The D gene is left open where the match is weak. Not all rows give a size; the values are once, few, many and, for expanded clones, a class.

j_call: TRBJ2-3; clone_size: NA; d_call: TRBD1; v_call: TRBV28; cdr3_nt: TGTGCCAGCAGCTCGGGACAGGGATTGGATACGCAGTATTTT; cdr3_aa: CASSSGQGLDTQYF
j_call: TRBJ2-2; clone_size: NA; d_call: TRBD2; v_call: TRBV11-2; cdr3_nt: TGTGCCAGCAGGACGGGACTAGCAGGCACCGGGGAGCTGTTTTTT; cdr3_aa: CASRTGLAGTGELFF
j_call: TRBJ2-2; clone_size: NA; d_call: NA; v_call: TRBV11-3; cdr3_nt: TGTGCCAGCACCGACTTCACCGGGGAGCTGTTTTTT; cdr3_aa: CASTDFTGELFF
j_call: TRBJ1-4; clone_size: NA; d_call: NA; v_call: TRBV7-2; cdr3_nt: TGTGCCAGCAGCTTAGTCCACAGTCATAATGAAAAACTGTTTTTT; cdr3_aa: CASSLVHSHNEKLFF
j_call: TRBJ1-1; clone_size: NA; d_call: TRBD1; v_call: TRBV29-1; cdr3_nt: TGCAGCGGGGGGACAGGGGGAGCTTTCTTT; cdr3_aa: CSGGTGGAFF
j_call: TRBJ2-7; clone_size: NA; d_call: TRBD2; v_call: TRBV11-2; cdr3_nt: TGTGCCAGCAAACTAGCGGGATCCTACGAGCAGTACTTC; cdr3_aa: CASKLAGSYEQYF
j_call: TRBJ1-1; clone_size: NA; d_call: NA; v_call: TRBV10-3; cdr3_nt: TGTGCCATCAGTGGCTCGGTGAACACTGAAGCTTTCTTT; cdr3_aa: CAISGSVNTEAFF
j_call: TRBJ1-5; clone_size: NA; d_call: NA; v_call: TRBV7-9; cdr3_nt: TGTGCCAGCAGCTTAGTTTCGGGGGGCCTTCCCTATAGCAATCAGCCCCAGCATTTT; cdr3_aa: CASSLVSGGLPYSNQPQHF
j_call: TRBJ1-2; clone_size: NA; d_call: TRBD1; v_call: TRBV9; cdr3_nt: TGTGCCAGCAGCGAATTAACCGGGACAGGCCACACCATTAGGGGCTACACCTTC; cdr3_aa: CASSELTGTGHTIRGYTF
j_call: TRBJ2-3; clone_size: NA; d_call: NA; v_call: TRBV11-2; cdr3_nt: TGTGCCAGCAGGACTGGGACAACTAGCACAGATACGCAGTATTTT; cdr3_aa: CASRTGTTSTDTQYF
j_call: TRBJ1-4; clone_size: NA; d_call: TRBD1; v_call: TRBV5-6; cdr3_nt: TGTGCCAGCAGCTTGCGTCGTGACAGGGGGTTACCGGGGGAAAAACTGTTTTTT; cdr3_aa: CASSLRRDRGLPGEKLFF
j_call: TRBJ1-5; clone_size: NA; d_call: NA; v_call: TRBV6-5; cdr3_nt: TGTGCCTCTGAGCACGGCAATCAGCCCCAGCATTTT; cdr3_aa: CASEHGNQPQHF
j_call: TRBJ2-5; clone_size: NA; d_call: NA; v_call: TRBV5-1; cdr3_nt: TGCGCCAGCAGCTTTAACAGGGTCCAAGAGACCCAGTACTTC; cdr3_aa: CASSFNRVQETQYF
j_call: TRBJ1-6; clone_size: once; d_call: TRBD1; v_call: TRBV7-2; cdr3_nt: TGTGCCAGCAGACTCAGGACAGGCTATTCACCCCTCCACTTT; cdr3_aa: CASRLRTGYSPLHF
j_call: TRBJ1-2; clone_size: NA; d_call: NA; v_call: TRBV7-8; cdr3_nt: TGTGCCAGCAGCTCAGGGTACTATGGCTACACCTTC; cdr3_aa: CASSSGYYGYTF
j_call: TRBJ1-1; clone_size: NA; d_call: NA; v_call: TRBV5-6; cdr3_nt: TGTGCCAGCAGCCCAAGGTACGGGGCTGAAGCTTTCTTT; cdr3_aa: CASSPRYGAEAFF
j_call: TRBJ1-6; clone_size: NA; d_call: NA; v_call: TRBV28; cdr3_nt: TGTGCCAGCAGGGTGGGGGGGCAGAGCACCTCTAATTCACCCCTCCACTTT; cdr3_aa: CASRVGGQSTSNSPLHF
j_call: TRBJ1-1; clone_size: NA; d_call: NA; v_call: TRBV3-1/TRBV3-2; cdr3_nt: TGTGCCAGCAGCCAACAAGGGGGCACTGAAGCTTTCTTT; cdr3_aa: CASSQQGGTEAFF
j_call: TRBJ2-7; clone_size: NA; d_call: NA; v_call: TRBV7-2; cdr3_nt: TGTGCCAGCAGCTACCGGACACTGTCCTACGAGCAGTACTTC; cdr3_aa: CASSYRTLSYEQYF
j_call: TRBJ2-1; clone_size: NA; d_call: TRBD1; v_call: TRBV3-1/TRBV3-2; cdr3_nt: TGTGCCAGCAGCATACGCCGGGACAGCTACAATGAGCAGTTCTTC; cdr3_aa: CASSIRRDSYNEQFF
j_call: TRBJ2-3; clone_size: NA; d_call: TRBD2; v_call: TRBV6-4; cdr3_nt: TGTGCCAGCAGTGACGGGCTAGCGGGGGCGGATACGCAGTATTTT; cdr3_aa: CASSDGLAGADTQYF
j_call: TRBJ1-5; clone_size: NA; d_call: NA; v_call: TRBV6-6; cdr3_nt: TGTGCCAGCAGTTACTCCCAGGGGAGTGGAAATCAGCCCCAGCATTTT; cdr3_aa: CASSYSQGSGNQPQHF
j_call: TRBJ1-4; clone_size: NA; d_call: TRBD1; v_call: TRBV7-9; cdr3_nt: TGTGCCAGCAGCCACGACAGGGTTGGGGAAAAACTGTTTTTT; cdr3_aa: CASSHDRVGEKLFF
j_call: TRBJ1-1; clone_size: NA; d_call: NA; v_call: TRBV6-1; cdr3_nt: TGTGCCAGCAGTGAACGAGGGGGTCTGTCTGAAGCTTTCTTT; cdr3_aa: CASSERGGLSEAFF
j_call: TRBJ1-4; clone_size: NA; d_call: NA; v_call: TRBV29-1; cdr3_nt: TGCAGCGTTGGAGGCGACCCTGAAAAACTGTTTTTT; cdr3_aa: CSVGGDPEKLFF
j_call: TRBJ2-4; clone_size: NA; d_call: NA; v_call: TRBV28; cdr3_nt: TGTGCCAGCAGTTACTTGGACAGTCTAGCCAAAAACATTCAGTACTTC; cdr3_aa: CASSYLDSLAKNIQYF
j_call: TRBJ1-6; clone_size: NA; d_call: NA; v_call: TRBV5-1; cdr3_nt: TGCGCCAGCAGCTTGGACCCCTCAGATTCACCCCTCCACTTT; cdr3_aa: CASSLDPSDSPLHF
j_call: TRBJ2-3; clone_size: NA; d_call: NA; v_call: TRBV2; cdr3_nt: TGTGCCAGCAGTTGGGACTTATCTAGCACAGATACGCAGTATTTT; cdr3_aa: CASSWDLSSTDTQYF
j_call: TRBJ2-1; clone_size: NA; d_call: NA; v_call: TRBV6-6; cdr3_nt: TGTGCCAGCGCGGGCAATGAGCAGTTCTTC; cdr3_aa: CASAGNEQFF
j_call: TRBJ1-2; clone_size: NA; d_call: TRBD1; v_call: TRBV6-6; cdr3_nt: TGTGCCAGCACCGGGACAGGGTTCGACTATGGCTACACCTTC; cdr3_aa: CASTGTGFDYGYTF
j_call: TRBJ2-2; clone_size: NA; d_call: NA; v_call: TRBV12-3/TRBV12-4; cdr3_nt: TGTGCCAGCAGTTTAGCCCGCACCGGGGAGCTGTTTTTT; cdr3_aa: CASSLARTGELFF
j_call: TRBJ2-3; clone_size: NA; d_call: TRBD2; v_call: TRBV13; cdr3_nt: TGTGCCAGCAGCAAAGCGGGGGCCGGGGTAGATACGCAGTATTTT; cdr3_aa: CASSKAGAGVDTQYF
j_call: TRBJ1-1; clone_size: NA; d_call: TRBD1; v_call: TRBV5-1; cdr3_nt: TGCGCCAGCAGCCGGCGGACAGGGGACACTGAAGCTTTCTTT; cdr3_aa: CASSRRTGDTEAFF
j_call: TRBJ2-6; clone_size: NA; d_call: NA; v_call: TRBV4-2; cdr3_nt: TGTGCCAGCAGCCAAGCCGGCAGCGACTTCTCTGGGGCCAACGTCCTGACTTTC; cdr3_aa: CASSQAGSDFSGANVLTF
j_call: TRBJ1-2; clone_size: NA; d_call: TRBD1; v_call: TRBV7-2; cdr3_nt: TGTGCCAGCAGTCGGGGACAGGGCTTGGGTGGCTACACCTTC; cdr3_aa: CASSRGQGLGGYTF
j_call: TRBJ1-1; clone_size: NA; d_call: NA; v_call: TRBV29-1; cdr3_nt: TGCAGCGTTGATGGGACAAGTACTGAAGCTTTCTTT; cdr3_aa: CSVDGTSTEAFF
j_call: TRBJ2-5; clone_size: NA; d_call: NA; v_call: TRBV5-1; cdr3_nt: TGCGCCAGCAGCTTGGGTAGTCAAGAGACCCAGTACTTC; cdr3_aa: CASSLGSQETQYF